Each of the 28 T cell receptor beta chains below was sequenced from the same sample in a study of T-cell reconstitution after alpha-beta-depleted transplantation in children. For TCRbeta, the library was prepared with unique molecular identifiers. TCRdb itself ran the PCR reads through MiXCR, one entry per CDR3 protein. This sample yields fewer than 550,000 distinct CDR3 sequences, of which about an eighth are seen a single time; 13% to 15% belongs to the top ten. The specimen was PBMCs, mostly from graft donor cells, collected 180 days after TCRalphabeta/CD19-depleted stem cell transplant. Receptors were obtained from a female patient aged 2-10 years who had a stem cell transplant for aplastic anemia, so the T cells may come from the graft donor.

This clonotype was seen a handful of times. The chain is built from TRBV5-5 and TRBJ2-1, with D uncertain. This CDR3 is 15 amino acids long. Germline CDR1 is SGHKS and CDR2 is YYEKEE (reference sequence). Trimming pared 4 bases from V and 2 bases from J, leaving 13 bases between. The CDR3 sequence: CASSPSPPTYNEQFF. The CDR3 DNA reads TGTGCCAGCAGCCCGAGTCCTCCTACCTACAATGAGCAGTTCTTC.

The V gene is TRBV7-2, the J gene TRBJ2-3; a possible D gene is TRBD2 (7 bases). Between the trimmed V and J ends, which lost 3 bases and 1 base, there was a span of 17 bases. Per the germline V gene, CDR1 is SGHTA and CDR2 is FQGNSA. There are 17 residues in the CDR3. In DNA form, the CDR3 reads TGTGCCAGCAGCTTCCGAGGGGGGGAGTGGGGCACAGATACGCAGTATTTT. Amino acid sequence: CASSFRGGEWGTDTQYF.

The rearrangement uses TRBV7-2 and TRBJ2-5; TRBD2 aligns across 7 bases. V was clipped by 2 bases and J by 5 bases; unmatched bases: 11. Germline V gives CDR1 SGHTA, CDR2 FQGNSA. This CDR3 has 16 amino acids. This CDR3 reads CASSLFPMGGTETQYF. The CDR3 coding sequence is TGTGCCAGCAGCTTATTTCCTATGGGGGGGACGGAGACCCAGTACTTC.

As concerns this clonotype: Possible read error: a much larger clone is one base away. The rearrangement joins TRBV7-9 to TRBJ2-2, with 7 bases matching TRBD1. The CDR3 contains 15 residues. Germline V lookup: CDR1 SEHNR, CDR2 FQNEAQ (reference sequence). The DNA of the CDR3 is TGTGCCAGCAGCACGTGGACAGGAAACACCGAGGAGCTGTTTTTT. This gives the protein CASSTWTGNTEELFF.

The sample holds a few counts of this clonotype. The chain uses TRBV28 and TRBJ1-5; TRBD1 is a possible D gene (6 bases). The CDR3 is 14 residues long. Germline V CDR1 and CDR2: MDHEN, SYDVKM. V was shortened by 5 bases and J by 9 bases, with 17 bases between the two germline ends. The CDR3 DNA follows: TGTGCCAGCAGTCGGACAGTGTCCAGGGGGCCCCAGCATTTT. Translated: CASSRTVSRGPQHF.

V usage is TRBV20-1 and J usage is TRBJ2-7; 9 bases map to TRBD2. Germline values: CDR1 DFQATT, CDR2 SNEGSKA (reference sequence). This CDR3 region has 14 residues. V gave up 6 bases and J gave up 4 bases; unmatched junction bases: 10. CDR3 sequence: CSAIGETSGYEQYV. CDR3 DNA sequence: TGCAGTGCGATCGGGGAGACTAGCGGTTACGAGCAGTACGTC.

This clonotype was observed a few times. This sequence joins TRBV20-1 and TRBJ2-3, with TRBD2 identical over 10 bases. The CDR3 is 15 residues long. Per germline, CDR1 DFQATT and CDR2 SNEGSKA (reference sequence). The J segment lost 4 bases and the V segment lost 5 bases, leaving 9 bases of the junction unmatched. CDR3 coding DNA: TGCAGTGCTTTATCGACTAGCGGGCCAGCAGATACGCAGTATTTT. Translating gives CSALSTSGPADTQYF.

The chain uses TRBV20-1 and TRBJ2-5; tentatively, D is TRBD1 (5 bases). Trimming pared 3 bases from V and 1 base from J, leaving 15 bases between. Per germline, CDR1 DFQATT and CDR2 SNEGSKA (reference sequence). The CDR3 contains 15 residues. Here the CDR3 reads CSASRWGQVQETQYF. The CDR3 nucleotides read TGCAGTGCTAGCCGTTGGGGCCAGGTCCAAGAGACCCAGTACTTC.

This clonotype was detected ten times or more. V usage is TRBV5-1 and J usage is TRBJ2-3; 10 bases match TRBD2. There are 16 residues in the CDR3. V shed 0 bases and J 3 bases; nucleotides not matched to a gene: 4. Germline V lookup: CDR1 SGHRS, CDR2 YFSETQ. The CDR3 loop is CASSLELAGTTDTQYF. The CDR3, as DNA: TGCGCCAGCAGCTTGGAACTAGCGGGAACTACAGATACGCAGTATTTT. Together with reference TRBV5-1 and TRBJ2-3, the CDR3 gives the full variable domain: KAGVTQTPRYLIKTRGQQVTLSCSPISGHRSVSWYQQTPGQGLQFLFEYFSETQRNKGNFPGRFSGRQFSNSRSEMNVSTLELGDSALYLCASSLELAGTTDTQYFGPGTRLTVL.

In this sample, this clonotype turned up many times. The gene calls are TRBV3-1 and TRBJ2-3; D is unclear. This CDR3 region has 16 residues. The V end lost 4 bases, the J end lost 0 bases, and 14 bases lay between the germline ends. From germline, CDR1 is LGHDT and CDR2 YNNKEL (reference sequence). CDR3 protein: CASSPIQQRSTDTQYF. CDR3 coding DNA: TGTGCCAGCAGCCCCATTCAACAGAGGAGCACAGATACGCAGTATTTT.

The chain is built from TRBV5-5 and TRBJ1-2; no clear D. V gave up 4 bases and J gave up 3 bases, with 13 bases separating them. The V gene's germline CDR1 is SGHKS and CDR2 YYEKEE (reference sequence). The CDR3 has 14 amino acids. As DNA, the CDR3 is TGTGCCAGCAGCCATGAAACAACCTACTATGGCTACACCTTC. Its translation is CASSHETTYYGYTF.

The CDR3 coding sequence is TGTGCCAGTAATCCCGGGACAGGGGGAAAGTTTATGGATGAGCAGTTCTTC. This encodes CASNPGTGGKFMDEQFF. The chain employs TRBV19 and TRBJ2-1; 11 nucleotides agree with TRBD1. With V trimmed by 7 bases and J by 8 bases, 16 bases remained unmatched. Germline values: CDR1 LNHDA, CDR2 SQIVND (reference sequence). The CDR3 is 17 amino acids.

Only a few counts were recorded for this clonotype. The V call is TRBV3-1, the J call TRBJ1-5; D not certain. The CDR3 extends over 13 amino acids. The V and J ends lost 1 base and 7 bases respectively, with 8 bases between them. Germline loops: CDR1 LGHDT, CDR2 YNNKEL (reference sequence). The CDR3 spells CASSQGGRQPQHF. The CDR3 bases are TGTGCCAGCAGCCAAGGGGGAAGGCAGCCCCAGCATTTT.

This sequence joins TRBV7-8 and TRBJ2-6, with D possibly matching TRBD1 (6 bases). This CDR3 is built from 18 residues. Trimming removed 1 base at V and 0 bases at J, with 13 bases between. In germline, CDR1 is SGHVS, CDR2 FQNEAQ. The CDR3 is CASSLVRDTYSGANVLTF. The CDR3 DNA follows: TGTGCCAGCAGCTTAGTCCGGGACACCTACTCTGGGGCCAACGTCCTGACTTTC.

DNA of the CDR3: TGTGCCAGCAGTCCCCCGGAGGGCCTTAGCACCGGGGAGCTGTTTTTT. It codes for CASSPPEGLSTGELFF. This sequence joins TRBV12-3 or TRBV12-4 and TRBJ2-2; D might be TRBD2 (6 bases). The CDR3 length is 16 residues. V shed 5 bases and J shed 4 bases, with 17 bases lying between them.

This clonotype was counted many times. The chain combines TRBV9 with TRBJ2-3; 8 bases map to TRBD1. This CDR3 contains 19 residues. V gave up 2 bases and J gave up 5 bases; unmatched junction bases: 19. Germline CDR1 is SGDLS and CDR2 is YYNGEE. The CDR3: CASSVASLDREEHEDTQYF. CDR3 in DNA: TGTGCCAGCAGCGTTGCCTCATTGGACAGGGAGGAGCATGAAGATACGCAGTATTTT. Based on the CDR3 plus reference TRBV9 and TRBJ2-3, the full variable domain is DSGVTQTPKHLITATGQRVTLRCSPRSGDLSVYWYQQSLDQGLQFLIQYYNGEERAKGNILERFSAQQFPDLHSELNLSSLELGDSALYFCASSVASLDREEHEDTQYFGPGTRLTVL.

The chain has TRBV12-3 or TRBV12-4 and TRBJ2-1; 8 bases match TRBD1. Trimming at V came to 0 bases and at J to 5 bases, leaving 6 bases not matched to a gene. The CDR3 is 16 amino acids. The CDR3 loop reads CASSLARDRPNNEQFF. The CDR3 bases are TGTGCCAGCAGTTTAGCCCGGGACAGGCCCAACAATGAGCAGTTCTTC.

The chain is built from TRBV25-1 and TRBJ2-1, with 10 bases matching TRBD2. The germline V gene encodes CDR1 MGHDK and CDR2 SYGVNS. This CDR3 region has 15 residues. The V segment lost 2 bases and the J segment 3 bases; nucleotides outside the gene matches: 1. The CDR3 DNA follows: TGTGCCAGCAGTGAAGGACTAGCGGACTACAATGAGCAGTTCTTC. Translating it yields CASSEGLADYNEQFF.

This clonotype was seen a handful of times. The chain uses TRBV7-9 and TRBJ2-7; possible D gene TRBD2, 5 bases. The V end lost 6 bases, the J end lost 1 base, and 13 bases lay between the germline ends. The CDR3 covers 14 residues. Germline CDR1 SEHNR, CDR2 FQNEAQ (reference sequence). In DNA, the CDR3 is TGTGCCAGCAGAGCTCCGCTAGCTTCCTACGAGCAGTACTTC. Protein sequence: CASRAPLASYEQYF. Full variable domain (outside the CDR3, taken from reference TRBV7-9 and TRBJ2-7): DTGVSQNPRHKITKRGQNVTFRCDPISEHNRLYWYRQTLGQGPEFLTYFQNEAQLEKSRLLSDRFSAERPKGSFSTLEIQRTEQGDSAMYLCASRAPLASYEQYFGPGTRLTVT.

The chain uses TRBV9 and TRBJ2-1; perhaps TRBD2 as D (6 bases). The V end lost 5 bases, the J end lost 12 bases, and 18 bases lay between the germline ends. The CDR3 extends over 13 amino acids. Germline values: CDR1 SGDLS, CDR2 YYNGEE. Here the CDR3 DNA reads TGTGCCAGCAGTGCAGGGCTCGAGGGACTGCAGTTCTTC. Translation gives CASSAGLEGLQFF.

This clonotype has only a few counts. V gene TRBV27 combines with J gene TRBJ2-1; D not certain. The CDR3 is 16 amino acids. With 4 bases removed from V and 2 bases from J, the gap between germline ends came to 15 bases. Germline-derived CDR1 and CDR2 are MNHEY and SMNVEV (reference sequence). As DNA, the CDR3 is TGTGCCAGCAGTTCCCGGCCGATATGGGCCTACAATGAGCAGTTCTTC. This codes for CASSSRPIWAYNEQFF.

This clonotype has more than one count but fewer than ten. The chain has TRBV20-1 and TRBJ2-3; 7 nucleotides line up with TRBD1. CDR1 and CDR2 from the germline V gene are DFQATT and SNEGSKA (reference sequence). The length of the CDR3 is 15 residues. CDR3 loop: CTLNPRGSITDTQYF. The DNA for the CDR3 is TGCACCCTAAACCCCAGGGGGTCAATCACAGATACGCAGTATTTT.

This sequence joins TRBV20-1 and TRBJ1-1; D uncertain. The germline V and J ends were trimmed by 0 bases and 5 bases, with 10 bases remaining between them. From germline, CDR1 is DFQATT and CDR2 SNEGSKA (reference sequence). The CDR3 runs 13 residues. The DNA of the CDR3 is TGCAGTGCTAGAGATTCAAGGATTACTGAAGCTTTCTTT. As protein: CSARDSRITEAFF.

This chain connects TRBV7-9 to TRBJ2-7; D is ambiguous. Trimming pared 8 bases from V and 0 bases from J, leaving 11 bases between. Germline V CDR1 and CDR2: SEHNR, FQNEAQ (reference sequence). CDR3 length equals 13 residues. CDR3 nucleotides: TGTGCCAGCGCTGGCCTTAGCTCCTACGAGCAGTACGTC. Protein product: CASAGLSSYEQYV.

In its sample, this clonotype was seen a few times. The CDR3 loop reads CSGDTSTDTQYF. The CDR3 DNA reads TGCAGTGGCGATACTAGCACAGATACGCAGTATTTT. The chain joins TRBV20-1 to TRBJ2-3; D gene ambiguous. Trimming stripped 7 bases from V and 0 bases from J, with 8 bases between. CDR3 length: 12 amino acids. CDR1 and CDR2 from the germline V gene are DFQATT and SNEGSKA (reference sequence).

The chain uses TRBV28 and TRBJ2-3, with D hard to call. The germline V gene has CDR1 MDHEN and CDR2 SYDVKM. The germline V and J ends were trimmed by 10 bases and 2 bases, with 16 bases remaining between them. The CDR3 runs to 14 residues. CDR3 loop: CAIARASLTDTQYF. CDR3 DNA: TGTGCCATCGCCCGGGCCTCACTCACAGATACGCAGTATTTT.

V and J are TRBV2 and TRBJ2-1, with 13 bases aligning to TRBD2. This CDR3 region has 15 residues. In germline, CDR1 is SNHLY, CDR2 FYNNEI. Trimming took 2 bases from V and 8 from J; bases not matched to a gene: 3. In nucleotides, the CDR3 is TGTGCCAGCAGTGAATGGACTAGCGGGAGCTATGAGCAGTTCTTC. The encoded protein is CASSEWTSGSYEQFF.

The chain combines TRBV3-1 with TRBJ1-5; 9 bases line up with TRBD1. The CDR3 spans 15 residues. Looked up from germline, CDR1 is LGHDT and CDR2 is YNNKEL (reference sequence). V gave up 5 bases and J gave up 3 bases; unmatched junction bases: 5. CDR3: CASSVGQGLNQPQHF. CDR3 nucleotide sequence: TGTGCCAGCAGCGTAGGACAGGGGCTCAATCAGCCCCAGCATTTT.